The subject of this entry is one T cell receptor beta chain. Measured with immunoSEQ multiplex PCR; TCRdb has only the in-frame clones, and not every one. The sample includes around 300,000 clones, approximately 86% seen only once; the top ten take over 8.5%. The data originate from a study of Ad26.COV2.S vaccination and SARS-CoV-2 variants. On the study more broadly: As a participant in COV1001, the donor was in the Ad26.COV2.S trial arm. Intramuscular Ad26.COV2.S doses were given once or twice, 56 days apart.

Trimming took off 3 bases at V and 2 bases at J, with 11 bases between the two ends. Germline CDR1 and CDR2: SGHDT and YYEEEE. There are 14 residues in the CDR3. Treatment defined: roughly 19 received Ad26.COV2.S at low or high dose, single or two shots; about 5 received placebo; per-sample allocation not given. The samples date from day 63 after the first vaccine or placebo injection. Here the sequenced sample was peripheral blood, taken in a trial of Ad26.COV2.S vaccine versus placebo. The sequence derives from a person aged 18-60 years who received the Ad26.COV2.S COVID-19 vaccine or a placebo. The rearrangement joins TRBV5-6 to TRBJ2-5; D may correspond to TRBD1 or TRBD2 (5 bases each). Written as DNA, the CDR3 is TGTGCCAGCAGCTCTGGGACGGTACAAGAGACCCAGTACTTC. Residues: CASSSGTVQETQYF.